This paragraph covers one T cell receptor (beta chain) sequence. This sample was included in a study of shared clonotypes between healthy human individuals. Naive CD8 cells comprised CD45RO-negative, CCR7-positively selected cells, excluding terminally differentiated effector memory CD45RA+ cells. The protocol was immunoSEQ multiplex PCR, while the TCRdb copy is restricted to in-frame clones and leaves out a portion. The table includes fewer than 1 million clones, around 96% detected once. This CDR3 comprises 16 residues. The germline V gene has CDR1 SGHDT and CDR2 YYEEEE. Trimming removed 4 bases from V and 4 bases from J; junction bases left unmatched: 14.

The chain carries TRBV5-6 and TRBJ2-7; 7 bases fit TRBD1. The sample consisted of naive CD8+ T cells sorted from blood. This sequence was found in a man aged 30 to 39 in good health. The CDR3 bases are TGTGCCAGCAGCACACTGGACAGGTCGTTGGGGTACGAGCAGTACTTC. It specifies CASSTLDRSLGYEQYF.